The following is a T cell receptor (beta chain) sequence with its context. Its antigen is not known. The PCR had 60 Vbeta and 13 Jbeta primers. The repertoire was sequenced with immunoSEQ multiplex PCR; TCRdb's copy has only in-frame clones and lacks some. The repertoire includes fewer than 200,000 clones, 80% of them detected once, and under 0.75% sits in the top ten. The V gene's germline CDR1 is SGHTA and CDR2 FQGTGA. This CDR3 has 13 amino acids. V lost 5 bases and J 7 bases, leaving 12 bases between the germline ends. These data originate in a study of cytomegalovirus exposure and HLA in healthy donors. Regarding the study as a whole: Most TCR sequences proved rare, with some public TCRs found in many donors.

This receptor was obtained from a boy younger than 18 in good health and CMV-seronegative. Material: PBMCs. The chain recombines TRBV7-3 with TRBJ2-1, with D possibly TRBD2 on 6 matching bases. CDR3 in amino acids: CASSRARGNEQFF. In DNA form, the CDR3 reads TGTGCCAGCAGCAGAGCCCGGGGGAATGAGCAGTTCTTC.